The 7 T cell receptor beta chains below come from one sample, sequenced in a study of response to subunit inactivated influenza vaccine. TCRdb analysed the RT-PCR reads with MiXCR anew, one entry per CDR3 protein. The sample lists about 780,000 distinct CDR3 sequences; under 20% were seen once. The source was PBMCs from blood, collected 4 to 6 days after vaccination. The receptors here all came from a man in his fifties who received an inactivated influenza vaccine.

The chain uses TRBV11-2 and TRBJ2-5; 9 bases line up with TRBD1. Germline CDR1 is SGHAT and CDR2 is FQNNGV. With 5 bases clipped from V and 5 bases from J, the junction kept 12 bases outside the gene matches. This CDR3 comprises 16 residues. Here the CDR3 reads CASSPKGDRVSETQYF. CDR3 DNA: TGTGCCAGCAGCCCCAAGGGGGACAGGGTTTCGGAGACCCAGTACTTC.

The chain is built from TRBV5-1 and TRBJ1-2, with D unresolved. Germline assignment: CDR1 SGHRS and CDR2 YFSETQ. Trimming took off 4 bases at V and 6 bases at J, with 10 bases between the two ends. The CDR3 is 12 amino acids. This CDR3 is CASSRSRDGYTF. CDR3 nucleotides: TGCGCCAGCAGCCGAAGCCGGGATGGCTACACCTTC.

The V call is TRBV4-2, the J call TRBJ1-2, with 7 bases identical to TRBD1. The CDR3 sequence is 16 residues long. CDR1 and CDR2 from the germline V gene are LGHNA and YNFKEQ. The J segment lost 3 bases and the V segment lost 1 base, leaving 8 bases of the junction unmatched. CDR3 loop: CASSQVSGQGDYGYTF. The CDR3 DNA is TGTGCCAGCAGCCAAGTTTCAGGCCAGGGGGACTATGGCTACACCTTC.

The CDR3 DNA reads as TGTGCCAGCAGCGGACAGGGGAGGAACACCGGGGAGCTGTTTTTT. Protein product: CASSGQGRNTGELFF. The chain employs TRBV7-3 and TRBJ2-2, with 9 bases aligning to TRBD1. V trimming: 5 bases; J trimming: 1 base; junction bases outside the gene matches: 2. The germline gives CDR1 SGHTA, CDR2 FQGTGA. The CDR3 is 15 amino acids.

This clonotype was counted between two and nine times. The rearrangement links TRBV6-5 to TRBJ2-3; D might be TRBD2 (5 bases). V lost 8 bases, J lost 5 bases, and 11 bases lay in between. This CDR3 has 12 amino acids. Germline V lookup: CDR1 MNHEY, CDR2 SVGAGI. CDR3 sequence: CASGKAGDTQYF. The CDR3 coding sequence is TGTGCCAGCGGTAAGGCGGGAGATACGCAGTATTTT.

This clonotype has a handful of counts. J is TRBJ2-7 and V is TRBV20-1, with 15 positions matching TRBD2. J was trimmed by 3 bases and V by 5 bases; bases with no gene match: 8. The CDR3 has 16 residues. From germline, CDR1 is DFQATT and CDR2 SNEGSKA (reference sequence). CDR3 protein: CSAQPGTSGRLYEQYF. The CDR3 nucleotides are TGCAGTGCTCAGCCTGGGACTAGCGGGAGGCTCTACGAGCAGTACTTC.

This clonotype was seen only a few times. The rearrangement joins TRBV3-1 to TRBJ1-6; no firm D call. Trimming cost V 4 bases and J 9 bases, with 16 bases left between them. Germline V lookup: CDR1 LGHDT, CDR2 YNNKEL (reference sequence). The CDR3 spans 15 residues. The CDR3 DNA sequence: TGTGCCAGCAGCCCCGCGGCGGGGAGGACTTCACCCCTCCACTTT. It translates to CASSPAAGRTSPLHF.